This entry is about one T cell receptor beta chain. The source of the sample is a study of blood T cell repertoires in COVID-19. The CDR3 sequence is 13 residues long. Trimming cost V 11 bases and J 6 bases, with 20 bases left between them. Germline loops: CDR1 ENHRY, CDR2 SYGVKD. The protocol was immunoSEQ multiplex PCR, while the TCRdb copy is restricted to in-frame clones and leaves out a portion. The sample consists of some 50,000 clones, roughly 79% of them appearing once. Source material: peripheral blood. This TCR was recovered from a human donor in a cohort sampled during active COVID-19. The rearrangement uses TRBV10-3 and TRBJ2-7, with D possibly matching TRBD1 (7 bases). The CDR3 protein is CAAQGQGGVEQYF. Here the CDR3 DNA reads TGTGCCGCCCAGGGCCAGGGGGGTGTCGAGCAGTACTTC.